This T cell receptor beta chain appears in the sequencing data of a study of blood T cell repertoires in COVID-19. Study information: Sample material is recorded as cDNA or gDNA derived from T cells, B-cell-depleted T cells, or PBMCs.

Trimming removed 5 bases from V and 6 bases from J; junction bases left unmatched: 15. The CDR3 length is 16 residues. Germline loops: CDR1 SGHVS, CDR2 FNYEAQ. Assay: immunoSEQ multiplex PCR; the TCRdb copy retains only in-frame clones and omits some. Seen here are around 200,000 clones, more than 75% observed once, and the top ten hold roughly 2%. The chain links TRBV7-6 to TRBJ2-7; 8 bases are a match to TRBD1. The sequencing input was peripheral blood. The sequence was obtained from a middle-aged man with active or convalescent COVID-19. The CDR3 DNA sequence: TGTGCCAGCAGCCCTTCCCTGGGACAGGCCCTCCGCGAGCAGTACTTC. This codes for CASSPSLGQALREQYF.